The entry below describes one TCR beta chain. Its antigen is currently unknown. The data belong to a study of cytomegalovirus exposure and HLA in healthy donors. Study-wide results and limits: An analysis that was carried out later associated 15,000 to 20,000 TCR beta sequences with HLA alleles at 0.05 false discovery rate. Diagnosis of cytomegalovirus status made by the classifier reportedly showed high specificity and sensitivity.

The CDR3 has 12 amino acids. Deletions cut 7 bases from V and 5 bases from J, with 10 bases between. PCR used 60 Vbeta primers and 13 Jbeta primers. Only in-frame clones appear in the TCRdb table, and some are missing; sequencing was by immunoSEQ multiplex PCR. The listing records about 210,000 clones. This chain joins TRBV5-3 and TRBJ2-1, with D uncertain. TRBV5-3 is reported as an ORF; its role is uncertain. This TCR came from a woman in her twenties or thirties in good health and CMV-seropositive. The sequenced sample was PBMCs. CDR3 nucleotides: TGTGCCAGAGAGGTCCTAGACAATGAGCAGTTCTTC. It codes for CAREVLDNEQFF.